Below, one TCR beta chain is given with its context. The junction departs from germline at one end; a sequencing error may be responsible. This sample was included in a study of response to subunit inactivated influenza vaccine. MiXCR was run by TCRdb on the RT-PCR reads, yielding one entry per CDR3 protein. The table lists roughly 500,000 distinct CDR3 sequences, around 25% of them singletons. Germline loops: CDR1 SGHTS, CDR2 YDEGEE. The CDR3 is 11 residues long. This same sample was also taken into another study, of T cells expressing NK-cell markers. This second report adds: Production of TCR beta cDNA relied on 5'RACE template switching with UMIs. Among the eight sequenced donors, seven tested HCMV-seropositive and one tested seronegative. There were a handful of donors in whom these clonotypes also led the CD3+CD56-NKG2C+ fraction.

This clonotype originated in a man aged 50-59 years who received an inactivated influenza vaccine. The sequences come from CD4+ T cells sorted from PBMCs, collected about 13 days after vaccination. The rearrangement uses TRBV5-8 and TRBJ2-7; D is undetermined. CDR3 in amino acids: CASSFHGKQDF. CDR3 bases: TGTGCCAGCAGCTTCCACGGCAAGCAGGACTTC.